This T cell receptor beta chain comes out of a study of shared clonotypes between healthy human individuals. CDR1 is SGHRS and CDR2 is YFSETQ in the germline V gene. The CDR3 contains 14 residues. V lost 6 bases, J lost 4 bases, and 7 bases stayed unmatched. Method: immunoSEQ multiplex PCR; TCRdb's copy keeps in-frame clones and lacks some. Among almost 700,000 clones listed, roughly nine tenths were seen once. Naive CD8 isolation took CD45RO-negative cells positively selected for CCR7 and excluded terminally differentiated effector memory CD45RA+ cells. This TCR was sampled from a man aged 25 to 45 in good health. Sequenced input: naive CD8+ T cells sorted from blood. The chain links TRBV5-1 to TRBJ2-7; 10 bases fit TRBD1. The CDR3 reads CASIPDRGRYEQYF. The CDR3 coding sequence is TGCGCCAGCATCCCGGACAGGGGGAGGTACGAGCAGTACTTC.